This record looks at one T cell receptor beta chain sequence and its context. Repertoires were generated with immunoSEQ multiplex PCR, while TCRdb's copy carries only in-frame clones and drops some. The table includes about 180,000 clones, more than 80% detected once. The CDR3 sequence is 14 residues long. Trimming stripped 2 bases from V and 1 base from J, with 8 bases between. Germline assignment: CDR1 KGHSH and CDR2 LQKENI. The sample comes from a study of control samples from healthy donors and cancer patients. Sequencing was carried out using blood. The gene calls are TRBV18 and TRBJ2-5; the D gene is possibly TRBD2 (6 bases). The receptor was isolated from a man aged 25 to 40 in good health. CDR3 amino acids: CASSPGGAQETQYF. The CDR3 nucleotides read TGTGCCAGCTCACCAGGCGGGGCCCAAGAGACCCAGTACTTC.